This entry lists 6 T cell receptor beta chains sequenced from one sample in a study of Ad26.COV2.S vaccination and SARS-CoV-2 variants. Generated by immunoSEQ multiplex PCR, the TCRdb table keeps only in-frame clones and is missing some. The table has 450,000 to 550,000 clones, approximately 89% seen once; the top ten hold approximately 2.5%. The sample's treatment: about 20 received Ad26.COV2.S at low or high dose, single or two shots; about 5 received placebo; per-sample allocation not given. Collection of samples fell on day 63 after the first vaccine or placebo injection. The input for sequencing was peripheral blood, taken in a trial of Ad26.COV2.S vaccine versus placebo. Every receptor here comes from a person aged 18-60 years who received the Ad26.COV2.S COVID-19 vaccine or a placebo.

J is TRBJ1-6 and V is TRBV2; D is perhaps TRBD1 (6 bases). The CDR3 spans 14 residues. Between the trimmed V and J ends, which lost 6 bases and 8 bases, there was a span of 14 bases. Germline CDR1 and CDR2: SNHLY and FYNNEI. As DNA, the CDR3 is TGTGCCAGCAGCCGCTCAAGGGGGGATTCACCCCTCCACTTT. Protein: CASSRSRGDSPLHF.

This clone occurred once. This chain joins TRBV6-2 or TRBV6-3 and TRBJ2-7; D is uncertain. Germline values: CDR1 MNHEY, CDR2 SVGEGT. CDR3 length equals 13 residues. The germline V and J ends were trimmed by 2 bases and 0 bases, with 5 bases remaining between them. CDR3 in DNA: TGTGCCAGCAGTTACAGGGACTCCTACGAGCAGTACGTC. Translation gives CASSYRDSYEQYV.

The chain couples TRBV2 to TRBJ2-5; D may be TRBD2 (5 bases). The CDR3 consists of 13 residues. V dropped 4 bases and J dropped 3 bases, with 9 bases sitting between them. CDR1 and CDR2 from the germline V gene are SNHLY and FYNNEI. The CDR3 nucleotides read TGTGCCAGCAGTGTCGAAGCGGAAGAGACCCAGTACTTC. It yields the protein CASSVEAEETQYF.

This clone was seen more than once but under ten times. The chain recombines TRBV12-3 or TRBV12-4 with TRBJ1-5; D call uncertain. The CDR3 extends over 13 amino acids. V shed 6 bases and J shed 0 bases, with 6 bases lying between them. The CDR3 DNA sequence: TGTGCCAGCAGGGCCACTAGCAATCAGCCCCAGCATTTT. It encodes CASRATSNQPQHF.

The chain has TRBV28 and TRBJ2-5; 7 positions match TRBD2. This CDR3 has 12 amino acids. From germline, CDR1 is MDHEN and CDR2 SYDVKM. V shed 4 bases and J 5 bases; nucleotides not matched to a gene: 1. DNA of the CDR3: TGTGCCAGCAGTTCCGGGGGGGAGACCCAGTACTTC. Translation: CASSSGGETQYF. Complete variable domain (other parts from reference TRBV28 and TRBJ2-5): DVKVTQSSRYLVKRTGEKVFLECVQDMDHENMFWYRQDPGLGLRLIYFSYDVKMKEKGDIPEGYSVSREKKERFSLILESASTNQTSMYLCASSSGGETQYFGPGTRLLVL.

This chain joins TRBV6-2 or TRBV6-3 and TRBJ2-4; 8 nucleotides align to TRBD1. J gave up 5 bases and V 4 bases, and 4 bases lay outside the gene matches. CDR3 size: 14 residues. Germline lookup yields CDR1 MNHEY and CDR2 SVGEGT. The CDR3 loop is CASSSWTGQNIQYF. DNA of the CDR3: TGTGCCAGCAGTTCGTGGACAGGGCAAAACATTCAGTACTTC.